The clone carrying this TCR beta chain was seen just once. Its antigen remains unknown. TCRdb's table, derived via immunoSEQ multiplex PCR, lists solely in-frame clones and lacks some. The table includes some 140,000 clones, more than 90% detected once. The data originate from a study of T cell responses to AZD1222 COVID-19 vaccine. Whole-study context: Second-dose timings of about 4 or about 12 weeks were pooled. Study-wide results and limits: Seropositive status at baseline applied to only five or six AZD1222 recipients.

The CDR3 extends over 14 amino acids. CDR1 and CDR2 from the germline V gene are MDHEN and SYDVKM. The V gene end was trimmed by 2 bases and the J gene end by 3 bases; junction bases not matched to a gene: 3. The chain is built from TRBV28 and TRBJ1-1; 7 nucleotides match TRBD1. The input for sequencing was peripheral blood, taken on day 0 of AZD1222 vaccination. The receptor was derived from an adult in good health. CDR3 DNA: TGTGCCAGCAGTTTACAAGGGGGCGACACTGAAGCTTTCTTT. The encoded protein is CASSLQGGDTEAFF.